One sample yielded the 6 T cell receptor beta chains listed below, sequenced in a study of T cells in Graves' hyperthyroidism and ophthalmopathy. Regions amplified from RNA transcripts were the TCR beta CDR3 regions. The HTBI set primed first-round TCR CDR3 RT-PCR. TCRdb reprocessed the multiplex PCR reads with MiXCR, giving one entry per CDR3 protein. Among roughly 130,000 distinct CDR3 sequences listed, around 21% were seen once. The specimen sequenced was blood. These receptors came from a woman aged 45-60 years with Graves' hyperthyroidism that later progressed to Graves' ophthalmopathy.

The table lists this clonotype with many counts. The chain employs TRBV30 and TRBJ2-1, with D uncertain. Germline V gene lookup returns CDR1 GTSNPN and CDR2 SVGIG (reference sequence). This CDR3 is 12 amino acids long. V dropped 3 bases and J dropped 5 bases, with 8 bases sitting between them. Here the CDR3 reads CAWRGIDNEQFF. CDR3 nucleotides: TGTGCCTGGAGAGGTATTGACAATGAGCAGTTCTTC.

This clonotype has at least ten counts. This chain links TRBV29-1 with TRBJ2-2; maybe TRBD2 (6 bases). Germline assignment: CDR1 SQVTM and CDR2 ANQGSEA. V was trimmed by 7 bases and J by 0 bases, leaving 12 bases between them. The CDR3 is 14 amino acids. As DNA, the CDR3 is TGCAGCGGACGGACGGGGGCGAACACCGGGGAGCTGTTTTTT. This codes for CSGRTGANTGELFF.

The gene calls are TRBV30 and TRBJ1-5; D is unclear. The germline gives CDR1 GTSNPN, CDR2 SVGIG (reference sequence). The V gene lost 0 bases and the J gene lost 0 bases, with 3 bases spanning the gap. The CDR3 is made up of 13 amino acids. CDR3 in DNA: TGTGCCTGGAGTGTAAATAGCAATCAGCCCCAGCATTTT. This gives the protein CAWSVNSNQPQHF.

This clonotype was seen repeatedly, ten times or more. The rearrangement uses TRBV12-3 or TRBV12-4 and TRBJ2-1, with 7 bases lining up with TRBD2. This CDR3 region has 14 residues. Trimming at V came to 0 bases and at J to 9 bases, leaving 5 bases not matched to a gene. The CDR3 is CASSLAGGPGEQFF. The DNA for the CDR3 is TGTGCCAGCAGTTTAGCGGGAGGGCCGGGTGAGCAGTTCTTC.

Many counts were recorded for this clonotype. For the CDR3, the DNA is TGTGCCAGCAGAGCGGGACTTCAAAAAGAGACCCAGTACTTC. Translating it yields CASRAGLQKETQYF. This chain connects TRBV12-3 or TRBV12-4 to TRBJ2-5, with 7 positions matching TRBD2. CDR3 length equals 14 residues. The V gene end was trimmed by 6 bases and the J gene end by 3 bases; junction bases not matched to a gene: 7.

This clonotype was counted many times. DNA for the CDR3: TGCAGTGCTAGAACCGCGGGATTAACTAGAGAGCAGTACTTC. This sequence encodes CSARTAGLTREQYF. This chain joins TRBV20-1 and TRBJ2-7, with a weak D call TRBD2 (6 bases). The CDR3 contains 14 residues. CDR1 and CDR2 (germline): DFQATT, SNEGSKA (reference sequence). Trimming shortened V by 2 bases and J by 7 bases, and 18 bases separated the two germline ends.